Given below is one T cell receptor beta chain in context. This record comes from a study of monozygotic twins with inflammatory bowel disease. TCRdb re-called the 5' RACE reads; every CDR3 protein appears as one record, without DNA. The sample holds some 99,000 distinct CDR3 sequences. The CDR3 spans 15 residues. CDR1 is ENHRY and CDR2 is SYGVKD in the germline V gene. This sequence originates from a human donor with ulcerative colitis or Crohn's disease, or a healthy co-twin of an affected twin (not recorded which). Sequencing input: blood. The genes are TRBV10-3 and TRBJ2-5; TCRdb calls TRBD1, which cannot be checked without DNA. CDR3 loop: CAISESRVLQETQYF.